The 27 T cell receptor beta chains given below trace back to one sample, sequenced in a study of T cells in Graves' hyperthyroidism and ophthalmopathy. Authors of the study amplified TCR beta CDR3 regions from RNA transcripts. When the TCR CDR3 underwent first-round RT-PCR, the HTBI primer set was used. MiXCR, applied by TCRdb to the multiplex PCR reads, yields one record per CDR3 protein. Of fewer than 600,000 distinct CDR3 sequences detected, approximately 14% appear once; the ten largest clones hold under 20%. Specimen: blood. The origin of the receptors is a woman under 30 with Graves' hyperthyroidism.

This clonotype occurred many times. The chain carries TRBV7-9 and TRBJ1-3; no clear D. V was shortened by 5 bases and J by 2 bases, with 7 bases between the two germline ends. This CDR3 has 13 amino acids. Germline loops: CDR1 SEHNR, CDR2 FQNEAQ (reference sequence). The CDR3: CASSLLAGNTIYF. CDR3 DNA sequence: TGTGCCAGCAGCCTATTAGCTGGAAACACCATATATTTT.

The gene calls are TRBV12-3 or TRBV12-4 and TRBJ2-6; D is unresolved. This CDR3 contains 14 residues. V was clipped by 7 bases and J by 2 bases, with 9 bases between them. The CDR3 loop reads CASTPGTGANVLTF. The DNA of the CDR3 is TGTGCCAGCACCCCGGGTACTGGGGCCAACGTCCTGACTTTC.

In this sample, this clonotype turned up many times. The V gene is TRBV24-1, the J gene TRBJ2-1, with 11 positions matching TRBD2. The length of the CDR3 is 16 residues. Germline values: CDR1 KGHDR, CDR2 SFDVKD. V dropped 3 bases and J dropped 5; count of bases not matched to a gene: 5. The CDR3 coding sequence is TGTGCCACCAGTGATCCTGGACTAGCGGGCCACAATGAGCAGTTCTTC. It is translated as CATSDPGLAGHNEQFF.

This clonotype was seen ten or more times. The chain recombines TRBV20-1 with TRBJ2-5; 10 bases are a match to TRBD2. The ends lost 3 bases at V and 4 bases at J; junction bases unmatched: 5. Germline lookup yields CDR1 DFQATT and CDR2 SNEGSKA (reference sequence). The CDR3 extends over 14 amino acids. CDR3 DNA: TGCAGTGCTAGCATAGCGGGAGGAGGAGAGACCCAGTACTTC. Protein sequence: CSASIAGGGETQYF.

The chain employs TRBV28 and TRBJ1-4; 8 bases are a match to TRBD1. Trimming took 6 bases from V and 0 from J; bases not matched to a gene: 6. CDR1 MDHEN and CDR2 SYDVKM come from the germline V gene. The CDR3 loop spans 16 amino acids. For the CDR3, the DNA is TGTGCCAGCAGCAGAGGACAGGGAACAACTAATGAAAAACTGTTTTTT. Its protein product is CASSRGQGTTNEKLFF.

The rearrangement joins TRBV19 to TRBJ1-2; maybe TRBD1 (6 bases). Deletions cut 3 bases from V and 8 bases from J, with 19 bases between. The CDR3 is 15 amino acids. CDR1 is LNHDA and CDR2 is SQIVND in the germline V gene (reference sequence). The CDR3 loop reads CASSIPGGGGDGYTF. CDR3 coding DNA: TGTGCCAGTAGTATCCCCGGGGGAGGGGGAGACGGCTACACCTTC.

This clonotype was found once. The J gene is TRBJ1-5, the V gene TRBV20-1; D not certain. Germline V gene sequence: CDR1 DFQATT, CDR2 SNEGSKA (reference sequence). The CDR3 consists of 18 residues. The germline V and J ends were trimmed by 6 bases and 0 bases, with 24 bases remaining between them. The CDR3 DNA reads as TGCAGTGCAAAGAGAACAACTTCCCTCCCTTATAGCAATCAGCCCCAGCATTTT. Its protein is CSAKRTTSLPYSNQPQHF.

This clonotype was detected many times. The J gene is TRBJ2-5, the V gene TRBV10-3, with D possibly being TRBD1 (6 bases). There are 13 residues in the CDR3. The germline V gene has CDR1 ENHRY and CDR2 SYGVKD. V dropped 4 bases and J dropped 5 bases, with 11 bases sitting between them. The CDR3, as DNA: TGTGCCATCAGTGGAACAGGGATGGAGACCCAGTACTTC. Its protein product is CAISGTGMETQYF.

Ten or more counts support this clonotype. The chain uses TRBV3-1 and TRBJ2-6, with D hard to call. CDR3 length: 16 residues. The V gene's germline CDR1 is LGHDT and CDR2 YNNKEL (reference sequence). V was cut by 0 bases and J by 1 base, with 7 bases left in between. CDR3 sequence: CASSQDTPSGANVLTF. The CDR3 nucleotides are TGTGCCAGCAGCCAAGACACCCCATCTGGGGCCAACGTCCTGACTTTC.

This clonotype was found a few times. V and J are TRBV2 and TRBJ2-1; the match to TRBD2 covers 7 bases. The CDR3 spans 14 residues. From germline, CDR1 is SNHLY and CDR2 FYNNEI. V shed 6 bases, J shed 8 bases, and the junction held 10 bases outside the gene matches. CDR3 bases: TGTGCCAGCAGACGAGGCGGGAGCCGCGATGAGCAGTTCTTC. Translating it yields CASRRGGSRDEQFF.

The gene calls are TRBV5-1 and TRBJ2-5, with 11 bases aligning to TRBD2. Germline-derived CDR1 and CDR2 are SGHRS and YFSETQ. The J segment lost 2 bases and the V segment lost 6 bases, leaving 6 bases of the junction unmatched. CDR3 length: 15 residues. The CDR3 nucleotides read TGCGCCAGCAACTGGGGACTAGCGGAGCAAGAGACCCAGTACTTC. Translated, it gives CASNWGLAEQETQYF. Using reference TRBV5-1 and TRBJ2-5 for the parts outside the CDR3, the full variable domain is KAGVTQTPRYLIKTRGQQVTLSCSPISGHRSVSWYQQTPGQGLQFLFEYFSETQRNKGNFPGRFSGRQFSNSRSEMNVSTLELGDSALYLCASNWGLAEQETQYFGPGTRLLVL.

This clonotype was seen ten or more times. V is TRBV28 and J is TRBJ2-2; D not resolved. Germline V lookup: CDR1 MDHEN, CDR2 SYDVKM. This CDR3 is built from 11 residues. Trimming took off 6 bases at V and 7 bases at J, with 6 bases between the two ends. CDR3 sequence (DNA): TGTGCCAGCAGAACTATCGGGGAGCTGTTTTTT. The encoded protein is CASRTIGELFF.

This clonotype was counted at least ten times. The genes are TRBV5-1 and TRBJ2-1; 8 bases agree with TRBD2. The CDR3 extends over 17 amino acids. Per the germline V gene, CDR1 is SGHRS and CDR2 is YFSETQ. Trimming at V came to 0 bases and at J to 2 bases, leaving 7 bases not matched to a gene. DNA of the CDR3: TGCGCCAGCAGCTTGGGAGTACTAGCGGAAACCTACAATGAGCAGTTCTTC. This encodes CASSLGVLAETYNEQFF.

This clonotype was counted ten times or more. The chain carries TRBV12-3 or TRBV12-4 and TRBJ2-7; no firm D call. This CDR3 has 12 amino acids. V dropped 6 bases and J dropped 6 bases, with 12 bases sitting between them. The CDR3 DNA sequence: TGTGCCAGCAGCCTCTTTGGCCTCGAGCAGTACTTC. Its protein product is CASSLFGLEQYF.

At least ten counts were recorded for this clonotype. V is TRBV2 and J is TRBJ2-3, with D perhaps TRBD2 (5 bases). The V gene lost 7 bases and the J gene lost 2 bases, with 16 bases spanning the gap. Germline CDR1 SNHLY, CDR2 FYNNEI. This CDR3 comprises 15 residues. The CDR3 spells CASKEGSDSTDTQYF. The CDR3 DNA is TGTGCCAGCAAGGAAGGTAGCGATTCCACAGATACGCAGTATTTT.

This clonotype was counted many times. This chain uses TRBV30 with TRBJ2-5; no definite D call. The CDR3 sequence is 11 residues long. V lost 1 base to trimming and J lost 7 bases, with 7 bases between them. Germline assignment: CDR1 GTSNPN and CDR2 SVGIG (reference sequence). CDR3 coding DNA: TGTGCCTGGAGTGCTCTGGTGACCCAGTACTTC. This sequence encodes CAWSALVTQYF.

This clonotype was detected ten times or more. V gene TRBV5-1 combines with J gene TRBJ2-4; 7 positions match TRBD2. The V segment lost 5 bases and the J segment 9 bases; nucleotides outside the gene matches: 8. The germline V gene has CDR1 SGHRS and CDR2 YFSETQ. This CDR3 is 13 amino acids long. The CDR3 loop is CASRLREGVIQYF. The CDR3 region has the DNA TGCGCCAGCAGATTGAGGGAGGGAGTCATTCAGTACTTC.

In its sample, this clonotype was seen many times. The chain recombines TRBV2 with TRBJ1-3; maybe TRBD1 (5 bases). The CDR3 loop spans 14 amino acids. Germline lookup yields CDR1 SNHLY and CDR2 FYNNEI. The ends were cut back, 6 bases at V and 4 bases at J, with 13 bases in the middle. CDR3 coding DNA: TGTGCCAGCAGGCCTACAGGCTTGGGAAACACCATATATTTT. Translated: CASRPTGLGNTIYF.

This clonotype was picked up many times. CDR3 bases: TGTGCCAGCAGCCAAGAAGGCACAGGTGAGGGCTACACCTTC. Encoded protein: CASSQEGTGEGYTF. This chain uses TRBV3-1 with TRBJ1-2, with a tentative D call TRBD1 (5 bases). V was clipped by 0 bases and J by 8 bases, with 13 bases between them. Germline V lookup: CDR1 LGHDT, CDR2 YNNKEL (reference sequence). This CDR3 is 14 amino acids long.

This clonotype was picked up many times. The chain has TRBV12-3 or TRBV12-4 and TRBJ2-7; TRBD2 matches 7 bases. This CDR3 has 16 residues. The J segment lost 4 bases and the V segment lost 7 bases, leaving 16 bases of the junction unmatched. In nucleotides, the CDR3 is TGTGCCAGCACCTGGGGCCCGGGACTACACCTATACGAGCAGTACTTC. Protein: CASTWGPGLHLYEQYF.

This clonotype was detected ten times or more. This sequence joins TRBV29-1 and TRBJ1-1; 8 bases are shared with TRBD1. The J segment lost 1 base and the V segment lost 6 bases, leaving 4 bases of the junction unmatched. The CDR3 is 13 amino acids. The germline V gene encodes CDR1 SQVTM and CDR2 ANQGSEA. The CDR3 spells CSVWTGKNTEAFF. DNA of the CDR3: TGCAGCGTGTGGACAGGGAAGAACACTGAAGCTTTCTTT.

The V and J genes are TRBV2 and TRBJ1-3; 8 bases are shared with TRBD1. V lost 5 bases to trimming and J lost 3 bases; unmatched junction nucleotides: 3. CDR1 is SNHLY, CDR2 FYNNEI, per germline. The CDR3 is 14 residues long. The chain's CDR3 is CASSLTGVGNTIYF. CDR3 DNA: TGTGCCAGCAGTCTGACAGGGGTTGGAAACACCATATATTTT.

The sample holds a few counts of this clonotype. This chain links TRBV20-1 with TRBJ2-5, with D unclear. The CDR3 sequence is 12 residues long. CDR1 and CDR2 (germline): DFQATT, SNEGSKA (reference sequence). V was pared by 2 bases and J by 2 bases, with 6 bases between. The CDR3 protein is CSARPEQETQYF. CDR3 in DNA: TGCAGTGCTAGACCGGAGCAAGAGACCCAGTACTTC.

This clonotype was counted ten times or more. This chain joins TRBV27 and TRBJ1-1; possible D gene TRBD1, 5 bases. CDR3 size: 13 residues. Trimming took 6 bases from V and 1 from J, leaving 9 bases between them. Germline CDR1 reads MNHEY; CDR2 reads SMNVEV (reference sequence). CDR3 region: CASSRGGNTEAFF. CDR3 DNA: TGTGCCAGCAGCCGCGGGGGGAACACTGAAGCTTTCTTT.

A note on this clonotype: A clone one base away is much larger, so this may be a read error. The V and J genes are TRBV7-9 and TRBJ2-5; no clear D gene. The CDR3 is made up of 13 amino acids. The germline V gene has CDR1 SEHNR and CDR2 FQNEAQ (reference sequence). This chain's CDR3 is CASGFVREETQYF. CDR3 bases: TGTGCCAGCGGCTTTGTAAGGGAAGAGACCCAGTACTTC.

This clonotype has ten or more counts. The J gene is TRBJ1-2, the V gene TRBV27, with D possibly matching TRBD1 (6 bases). Trimming removed 2 bases from V and 4 bases from J, with 17 bases in between. Germline values: CDR1 MNHEY, CDR2 SMNVEV (reference sequence). This CDR3 comprises 16 residues. The CDR3: CASSLEGDNRRYGYTF. CDR3 coding DNA: TGTGCCAGCAGTTTAGAAGGGGACAACAGGCGCTATGGCTACACCTTC.

This clonotype showed up many times. This rearrangement joins TRBV2 to TRBJ2-1, with 10 positions matching TRBD2. Germline V gene lookup returns CDR1 SNHLY and CDR2 FYNNEI. V lost 8 bases to trimming and J lost 14 bases; unmatched junction nucleotides: 6. The length of the CDR3 is 11 residues. The CDR3 region is CASHLAGEEFF. The CDR3 DNA follows: TGTGCCAGCCATCTAGCGGGAGAGGAGTTCTTC.